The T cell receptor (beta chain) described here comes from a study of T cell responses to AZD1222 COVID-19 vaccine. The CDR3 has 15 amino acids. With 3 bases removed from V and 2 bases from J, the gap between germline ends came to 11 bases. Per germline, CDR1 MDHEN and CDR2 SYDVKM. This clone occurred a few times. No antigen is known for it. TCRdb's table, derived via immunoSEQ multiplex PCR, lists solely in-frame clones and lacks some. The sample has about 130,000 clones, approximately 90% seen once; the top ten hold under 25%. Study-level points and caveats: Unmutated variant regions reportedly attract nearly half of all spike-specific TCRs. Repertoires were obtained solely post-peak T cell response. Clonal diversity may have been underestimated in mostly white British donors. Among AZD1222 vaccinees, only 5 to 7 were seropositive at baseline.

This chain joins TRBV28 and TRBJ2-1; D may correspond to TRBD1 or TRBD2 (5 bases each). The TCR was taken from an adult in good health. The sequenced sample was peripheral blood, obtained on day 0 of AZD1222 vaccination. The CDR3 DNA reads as TGTGCCAGCAGTTTGGGGACCCGCACCTACAATGAGCAGTTCTTC. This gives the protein CASSLGTRTYNEQFF.